This T cell receptor beta chain stems from a study of CD8 T cells in Susac syndrome. In its sample, this clonotype was seen once. Random hexamers served to reverse transcribe roughly 0.45 to 1 ug RNA. MiXCR, run by TCRdb on the immunoSEQ multiplex PCR reads, gives a single entry per CDR3 protein. This sample carries 73,000 or so distinct CDR3 sequences, roughly 94% of them seen once, and the ten largest clones take 0.3% to 0.4%. Losses at the gene ends were 3 bases for V and 10 bases for J; bases not matched to a gene: 13. Germline V lookup: CDR1 LNHNV, CDR2 YYDKDF (reference sequence). This CDR3 spans 16 amino acids.

The receptor was derived from a human donor with multiple sclerosis. This sequence joins TRBV15 and TRBJ2-1; 9 bases line up with TRBD1. The sample was CD8+ T cells from PBMCs. DNA for the CDR3: TGTGCCACCAGCAGGGCACCGGGACAGGGACTAAACGAGCAGTTCTTC. Protein: CATSRAPGQGLNEQFF.